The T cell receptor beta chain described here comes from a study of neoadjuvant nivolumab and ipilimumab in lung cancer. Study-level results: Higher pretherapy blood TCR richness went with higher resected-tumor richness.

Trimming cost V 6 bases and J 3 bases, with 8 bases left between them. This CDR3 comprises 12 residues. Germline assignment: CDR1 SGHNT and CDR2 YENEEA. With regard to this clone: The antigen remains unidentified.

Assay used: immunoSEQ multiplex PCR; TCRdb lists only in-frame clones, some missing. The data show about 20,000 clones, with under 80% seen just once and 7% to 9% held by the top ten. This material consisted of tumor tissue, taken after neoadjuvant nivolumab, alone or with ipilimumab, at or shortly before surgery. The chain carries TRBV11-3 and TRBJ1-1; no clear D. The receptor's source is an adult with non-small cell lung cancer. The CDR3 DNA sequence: TGTGCCAGCAGTCGGACTGACACTGAAGCTTTCTTT. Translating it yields CASSRTDTEAFF.